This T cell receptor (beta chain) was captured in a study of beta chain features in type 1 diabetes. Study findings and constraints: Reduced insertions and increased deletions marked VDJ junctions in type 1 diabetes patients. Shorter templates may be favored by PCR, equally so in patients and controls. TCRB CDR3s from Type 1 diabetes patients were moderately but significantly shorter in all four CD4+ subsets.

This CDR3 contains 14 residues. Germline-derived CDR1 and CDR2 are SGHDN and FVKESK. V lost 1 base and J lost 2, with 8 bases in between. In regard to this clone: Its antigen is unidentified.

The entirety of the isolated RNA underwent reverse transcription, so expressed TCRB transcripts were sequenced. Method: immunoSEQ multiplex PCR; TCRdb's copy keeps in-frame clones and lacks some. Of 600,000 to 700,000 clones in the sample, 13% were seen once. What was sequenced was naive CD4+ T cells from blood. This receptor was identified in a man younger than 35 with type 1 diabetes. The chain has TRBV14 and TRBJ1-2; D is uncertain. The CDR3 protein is CASSQVYGNYGYTF. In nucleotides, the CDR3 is TGTGCCAGCAGCCAAGTGTACGGGAACTATGGCTACACCTTC. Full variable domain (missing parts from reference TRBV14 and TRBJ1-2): EAGVTQFPSHSVIEKGQTVTLRCDPISGHDNLYWYRRVMGKEIKFLLHFVKESKQDESGMPNNRFLAERTGGTYSTLKVQPAELEDSGVYFCASSQVYGNYGYTFGSGTRLTVV.